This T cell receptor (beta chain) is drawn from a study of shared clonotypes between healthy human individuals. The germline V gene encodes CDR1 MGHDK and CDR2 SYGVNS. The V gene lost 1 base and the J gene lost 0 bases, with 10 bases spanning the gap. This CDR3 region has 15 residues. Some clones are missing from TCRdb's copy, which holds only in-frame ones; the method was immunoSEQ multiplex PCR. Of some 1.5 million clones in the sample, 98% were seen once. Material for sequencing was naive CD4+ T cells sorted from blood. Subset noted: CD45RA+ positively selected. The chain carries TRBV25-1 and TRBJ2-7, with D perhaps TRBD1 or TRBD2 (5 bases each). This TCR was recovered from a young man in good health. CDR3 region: CASSELGESSYEQYF. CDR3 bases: TGTGCCAGCAGTGAATTGGGGGAGAGCTCCTACGAGCAGTACTTC.